This T cell receptor beta chain was documented in a study of T cells in Graves' hyperthyroidism and ophthalmopathy. From RNA transcripts, TCR beta CDR3 regions were amplified. The primer set for the first-round RT-PCR of the TCR CDR3 was HTBI. TCRdb re-analysed the multiplex PCR reads in MiXCR, keeping a single row per CDR3 protein. The sample consists of hundreds of thousands of distinct CDR3 sequences, less than 15% of them appearing once. This clonotype has ten or more counts. Uncontrolled infection, other autoimmune disease, pregnancy or lactation led to exclusion. The ends were cut back, 3 bases at V and 4 bases at J, with 7 bases in the middle. The CDR3 length is 14 residues. Germline V gene lookup returns CDR1 MDHEN and CDR2 SYDVKM.

This chain connects TRBV28 to TRBJ1-6; unclear D gene. The sequencing sample was made of blood. The clonotype comes from a woman between 18 and 29 years old with Graves' hyperthyroidism. CDR3 DNA: TGTGCCAGCAGTTTTGGAAGGTATAATTCACCCCTCCACTTT. Translated: CASSFGRYNSPLHF.